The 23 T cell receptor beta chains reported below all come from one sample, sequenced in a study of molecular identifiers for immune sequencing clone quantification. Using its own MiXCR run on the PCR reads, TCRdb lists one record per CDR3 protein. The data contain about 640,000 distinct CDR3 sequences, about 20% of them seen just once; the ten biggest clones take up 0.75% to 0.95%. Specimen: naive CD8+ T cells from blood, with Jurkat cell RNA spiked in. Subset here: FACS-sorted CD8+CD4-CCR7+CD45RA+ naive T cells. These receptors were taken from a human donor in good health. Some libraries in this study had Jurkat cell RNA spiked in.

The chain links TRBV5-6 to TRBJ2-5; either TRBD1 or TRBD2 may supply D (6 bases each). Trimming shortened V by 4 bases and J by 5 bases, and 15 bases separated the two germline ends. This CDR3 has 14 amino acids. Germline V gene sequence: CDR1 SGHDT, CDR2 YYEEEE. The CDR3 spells CASSLWGAGETQYF. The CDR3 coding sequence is TGTGCCAGCAGCCTTTGGGGGGCGGGGGAGACCCAGTACTTC.

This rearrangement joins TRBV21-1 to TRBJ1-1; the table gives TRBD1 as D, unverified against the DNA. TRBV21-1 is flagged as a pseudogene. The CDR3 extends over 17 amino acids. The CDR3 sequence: CATPGAQGHNLNTEAFF. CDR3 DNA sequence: TGTGCCACTCCTGGGGCACAGGGTCATAATTTGAACACTGAAGCTTTCTTT.

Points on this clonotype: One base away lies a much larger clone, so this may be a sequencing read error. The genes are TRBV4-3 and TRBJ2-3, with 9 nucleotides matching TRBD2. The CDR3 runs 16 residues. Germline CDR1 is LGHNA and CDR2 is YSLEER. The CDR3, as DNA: TGCGCCAACAGCATGGGGCTAGCGGGGTCCCTAGATACGCAGTATTTT. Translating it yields CANSMGLAGSLDTQYF.

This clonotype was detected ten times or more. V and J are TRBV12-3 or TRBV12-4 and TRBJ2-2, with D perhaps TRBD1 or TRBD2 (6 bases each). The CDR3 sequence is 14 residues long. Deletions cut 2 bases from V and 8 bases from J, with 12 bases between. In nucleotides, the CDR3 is TGTGCCAGCAGTTTAACGGGGGCCGGTGGGGAGCTGTTTTTT. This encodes CASSLTGAGGELFF.

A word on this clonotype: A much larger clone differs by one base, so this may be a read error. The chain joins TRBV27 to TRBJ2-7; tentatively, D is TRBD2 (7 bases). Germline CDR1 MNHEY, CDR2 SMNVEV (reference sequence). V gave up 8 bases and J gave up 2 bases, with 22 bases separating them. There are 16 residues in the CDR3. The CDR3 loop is CASSHSGGGGTYEQYF. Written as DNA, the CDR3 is TGTGCCAGCTCTCACAGTGGGGGGGGCGGCACCTACGAGCAGTACTTC.

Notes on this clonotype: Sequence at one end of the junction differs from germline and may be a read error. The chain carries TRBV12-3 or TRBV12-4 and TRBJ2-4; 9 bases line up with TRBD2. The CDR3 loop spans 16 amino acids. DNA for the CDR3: TGTGTCAGCATTCCATTGGGCGGGGGGGGCAAAAACATTCAGTACTTC. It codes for CVSIPLGGGGKNIQYF.

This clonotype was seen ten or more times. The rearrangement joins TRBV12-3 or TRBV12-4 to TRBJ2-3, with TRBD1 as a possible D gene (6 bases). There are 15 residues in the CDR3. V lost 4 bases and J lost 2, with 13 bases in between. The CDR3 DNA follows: TGTGCCAGCAGTTCACAGGGATACCTCACAGATACGCAGTATTTT. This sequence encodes CASSSQGYLTDTQYF.

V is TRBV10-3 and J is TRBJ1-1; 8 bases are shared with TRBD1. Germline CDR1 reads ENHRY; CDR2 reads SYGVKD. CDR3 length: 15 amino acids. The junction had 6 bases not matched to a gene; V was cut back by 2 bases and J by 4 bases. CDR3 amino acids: CAISEGTGSSTEAFF. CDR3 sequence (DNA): TGTGCCATCAGTGAGGGGACAGGAAGTTCCACTGAAGCTTTCTTT.

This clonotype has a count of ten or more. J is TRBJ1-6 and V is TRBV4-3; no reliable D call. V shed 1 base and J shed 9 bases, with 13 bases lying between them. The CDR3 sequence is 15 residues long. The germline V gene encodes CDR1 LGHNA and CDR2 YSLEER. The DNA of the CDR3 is TGCGCCAGCAGCCAAGGTTTTATTGGAGGTTCACCCCTCCACTTT. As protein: CASSQGFIGGSPLHF.

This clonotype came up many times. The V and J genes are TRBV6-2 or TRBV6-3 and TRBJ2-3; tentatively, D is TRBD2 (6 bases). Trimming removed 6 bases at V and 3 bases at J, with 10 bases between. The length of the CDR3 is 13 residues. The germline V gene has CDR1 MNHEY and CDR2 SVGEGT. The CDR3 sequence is CASRKAGTDTQYF. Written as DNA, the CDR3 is TGTGCCAGCAGGAAGGCGGGGACAGATACGCAGTATTTT.

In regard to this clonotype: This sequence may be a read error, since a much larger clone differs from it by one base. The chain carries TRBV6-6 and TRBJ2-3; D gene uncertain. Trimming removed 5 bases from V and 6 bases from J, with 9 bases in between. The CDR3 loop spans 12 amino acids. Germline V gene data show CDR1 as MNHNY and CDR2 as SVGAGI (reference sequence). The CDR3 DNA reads TGTGCCAGCAGTCATCAAGGTGATACGCAGTATTTT. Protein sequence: CASSHQGDTQYF.

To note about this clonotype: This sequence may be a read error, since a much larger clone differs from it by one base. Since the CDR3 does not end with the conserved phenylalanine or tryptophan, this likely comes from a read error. The CDR3 reads CASSLTGIPQYS. The CDR3 DNA is TGTGCCAGCAGTTTGACGGGAATCCCGCAGTACTCC. V gene TRBV28 combines with J gene TRBJ2-7; possible D gene TRBD2, 5 bases. Germline assignment: CDR1 MDHEN and CDR2 SYDVKM. This CDR3 has 12 amino acids. V shed 3 bases and J shed 9 bases, with 12 bases lying between them.

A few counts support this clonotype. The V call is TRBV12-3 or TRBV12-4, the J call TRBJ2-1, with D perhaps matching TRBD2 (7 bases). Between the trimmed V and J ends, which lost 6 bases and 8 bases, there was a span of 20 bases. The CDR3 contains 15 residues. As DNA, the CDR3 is TGTGCCAGCAGCCCCCTGGCGGGGGCTGTCTATGAGCAGTTCTTC. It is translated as CASSPLAGAVYEQFF.

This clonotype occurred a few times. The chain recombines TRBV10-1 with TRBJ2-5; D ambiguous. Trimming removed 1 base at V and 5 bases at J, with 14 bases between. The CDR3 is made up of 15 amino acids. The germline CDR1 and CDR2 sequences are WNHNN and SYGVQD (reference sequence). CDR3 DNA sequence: TGCGCCAGCAGTGAGTACGACACCCCGAGGGAGACCCAGTACTTC. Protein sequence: CASSEYDTPRETQYF.

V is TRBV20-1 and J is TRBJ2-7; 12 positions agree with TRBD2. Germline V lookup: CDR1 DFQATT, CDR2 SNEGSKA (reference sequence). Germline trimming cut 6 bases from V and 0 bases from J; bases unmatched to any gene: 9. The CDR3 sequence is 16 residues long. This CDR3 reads CSAHGLAGLSSYEQYF. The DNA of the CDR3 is TGCAGTGCCCACGGACTAGCGGGATTAAGCTCCTACGAGCAGTACTTC.

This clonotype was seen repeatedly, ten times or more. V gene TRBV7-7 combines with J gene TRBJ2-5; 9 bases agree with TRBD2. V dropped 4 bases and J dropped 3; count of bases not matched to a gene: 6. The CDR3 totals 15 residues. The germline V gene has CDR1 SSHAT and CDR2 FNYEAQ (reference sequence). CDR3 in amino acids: CASSYAASGEETQYF. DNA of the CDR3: TGTGCCAGCAGCTACGCTGCTAGCGGGGAAGAGACCCAGTACTTC.

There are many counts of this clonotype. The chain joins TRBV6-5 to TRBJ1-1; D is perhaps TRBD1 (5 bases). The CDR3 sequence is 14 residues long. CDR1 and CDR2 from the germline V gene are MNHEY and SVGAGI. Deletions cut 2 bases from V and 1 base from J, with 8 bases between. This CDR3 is CASSYAGGNTEAFF. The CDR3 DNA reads TGTGCCAGCAGTTACGCTGGGGGGAACACTGAAGCTTTCTTT.

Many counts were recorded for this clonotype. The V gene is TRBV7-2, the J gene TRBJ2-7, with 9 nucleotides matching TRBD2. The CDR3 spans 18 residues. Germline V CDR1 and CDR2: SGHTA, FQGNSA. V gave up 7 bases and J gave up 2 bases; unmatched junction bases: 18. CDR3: CASTTTDPGLAGPYEQYF. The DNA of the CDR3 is TGTGCCAGCACCACTACCGACCCGGGGCTAGCGGGACCCTACGAGCAGTACTTC.

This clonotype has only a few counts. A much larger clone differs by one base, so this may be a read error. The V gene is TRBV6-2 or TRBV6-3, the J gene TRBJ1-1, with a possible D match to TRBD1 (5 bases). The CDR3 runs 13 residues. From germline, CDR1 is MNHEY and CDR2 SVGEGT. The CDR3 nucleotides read TGTGTCAGTTCGACAGAGATGAACACTGAAGCTTTCTTT. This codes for CVSSTEMNTEAFF.

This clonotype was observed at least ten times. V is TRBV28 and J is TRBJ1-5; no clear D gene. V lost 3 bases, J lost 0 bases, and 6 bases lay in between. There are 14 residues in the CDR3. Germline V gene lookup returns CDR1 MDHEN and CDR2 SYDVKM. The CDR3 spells CASSFVYSNQPQHF. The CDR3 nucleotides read TGTGCCAGCAGTTTTGTTTATAGCAATCAGCCCCAGCATTTT.

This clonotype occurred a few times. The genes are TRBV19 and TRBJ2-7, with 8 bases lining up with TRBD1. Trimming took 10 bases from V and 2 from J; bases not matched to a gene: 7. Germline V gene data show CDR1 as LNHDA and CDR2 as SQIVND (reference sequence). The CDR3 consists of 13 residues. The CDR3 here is CATTGTGPYEQYF. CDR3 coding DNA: TGTGCCACCACCGGGACAGGACCCTACGAGCAGTACTTC.

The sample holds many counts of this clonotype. CDR3 protein: CASSLGGAGQGSDTQYF. CDR3 bases: TGTGCCAGCAGCTTAGGAGGGGCGGGACAGGGGTCAGATACGCAGTATTTT. The rearrangement joins TRBV11-2 to TRBJ2-3; 10 positions agree with TRBD1. The V and J ends lost 1 base and 4 bases, in that order; junction bases with no gene match: 8. The CDR3 totals 17 residues. Germline CDR1 and CDR2: SGHAT and FQNNGV.

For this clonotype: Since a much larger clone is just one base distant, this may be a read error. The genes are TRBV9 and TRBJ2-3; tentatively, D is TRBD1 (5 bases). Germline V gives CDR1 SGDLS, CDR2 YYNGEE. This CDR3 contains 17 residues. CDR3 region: CASSVSDFVLRTGTQYF. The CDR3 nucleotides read TGTGCCAGCAGCGTGTCCGATTTCGTCCTGCGCACAGGTACGCAGTATTTT.